A selection of T cell receptor beta chains follows, all from one sample in a study of cytomegalovirus exposure and HLA in healthy donors. Sequencing used immunoSEQ multiplex PCR; TCRdb keeps in-frame clones, though not all of them. The sample lists 180,000 or so clones; around 83% were seen once. Sequences were obtained from PBMCs. The receptors shown here come from a woman between 50 and 59 years old in good health and CMV-seropositive. The CDR3 runs from the conserved cysteine through the conserved F or W. The order of the fields is CDR3 protein, CDR3 DNA, clone size, J gene, D gene, V gene. The D gene is left open where the match is weak. The listing skips clone size in some rows; elsewhere it reads once, few, many or a size class.

CDR3: CASSSGLFLYNEQFF
DNA: TGCGCCAGCAGCTCAGGACTTTTCTTGTACAATGAGCAGTTCTTC
size: .
J: TRBJ2-1
D: .
V: TRBV5-1

CDR3: CASSERRTGQPQHF
DNA: TGTGCCAGCAGTGAGAGGAGGACGGGGCAGCCCCAGCATTTT
size: .
J: TRBJ1-5
D: .
V: TRBV2

CDR3: CASSRPGLGADTQYF
DNA: TGTGCCAGCAGCAGACCGGGACTGGGGGCAGATACGCAGTATTTT
size: .
J: TRBJ2-3
D: .
V: TRBV7-9

CDR3: CASSLFGGAVPYEQYF
DNA: TGTGCCAGCAGCTTGTTCGGCGGAGCAGTCCCCTACGAGCAGTACTTC
size: .
J: TRBJ2-7
D: .
V: TRBV5-6

CDR3: CASRGQGREQYF
DNA: TGCGCCAGCAGAGGACAGGGGAGGGAGCAGTACTTC
size: once
J: TRBJ2-7
D: TRBD1
V: TRBV10-2

CDR3: CASSQEPSGNYEQYF
DNA: TGCGCCAGCAGCCAAGAGCCCAGCGGGAACTACGAGCAGTACTTC
size: .
J: TRBJ2-7
D: TRBD2
V: TRBV4-1

CDR3: CASSYSEGGISYGYTF
DNA: TGTGCCAGCAGTTACTCGGAGGGGGGGATCTCCTATGGCTACACCTTC
size: .
J: TRBJ1-2
D: .
V: TRBV6-5

CDR3: CASSLAGGKLETQYF
DNA: TGTGCCAGCAGTTTAGCGGGGGGCAAGTTAGAGACCCAGTACTTC
size: .
J: TRBJ2-5
D: TRBD2
V: TRBV2

CDR3: CASSLALELRVAGELFF
DNA: TGCGCCAGCAGCTTGGCCCTGGAATTGAGGGTAGCCGGGGAGCTGTTTTTT
size: .
J: TRBJ2-2
D: .
V: TRBV5-1

CDR3: CAINMGDSYEQYF
DNA: TGTGCCATCAATATGGGCGATTCCTACGAGCAGTACTTC
size: once
J: TRBJ2-7
D: .
V: TRBV10-3

CDR3: CSVEASRAIGEQFF
DNA: TGCAGCGTTGAAGCTAGCCGGGCAATAGGGGAGCAGTTCTTC
size: .
J: TRBJ2-1
D: .
V: TRBV29-1

CDR3: CASSQAGGGHLYEQYF
DNA: TGCGCCAGCAGCCAAGCGGGGGGAGGCCACCTTTACGAGCAGTACTTC
size: .
J: TRBJ2-7
D: TRBD2
V: TRBV4-3

CDR3: CASSLDRVNEQYF
DNA: TGTGCCAGCAGCCTAGACAGGGTAAACGAGCAGTACTTC
size: .
J: TRBJ2-7
D: TRBD1
V: TRBV11-2

CDR3: CASSHRDRVGEKLFF
DNA: TGTGCCAGCAGCCACCGGGACAGGGTCGGTGAAAAACTGTTTTTT
size: .
J: TRBJ1-4
D: TRBD1
V: TRBV7-9

CDR3: CASSPTIRQGNERHNSPLHF
DNA: TGTGCCAGCTCACCCACTATTAGACAGGGGAACGAGCGCCATAATTCACCCCTCCACTTT
size: few
J: TRBJ1-6
D: TRBD1
V: TRBV18

CDR3: CASTGGGNNYNEQFF
DNA: TGTGCCAGCACAGGCGGGGGGAATAACTACAATGAGCAGTTCTTC
size: .
J: TRBJ2-1
D: TRBD2
V: TRBV6-1

CDR3: CASSLERGGSSNEQFF
DNA: TGTGCCAGCAGCTTAGAACGGGGCGGGAGCTCAAATGAGCAGTTCTTC
size: many
J: TRBJ2-1
D: TRBD2
V: TRBV11-2

CDR3: CASTRGDRGNEQYF
DNA: TGTGCCAGCACAAGGGGGGACAGGGGCAACGAGCAGTACTTC
size: .
J: TRBJ2-7
D: TRBD1
V: TRBV6-5

CDR3: CSARGSGAQYF
DNA: TGCAGTGCTAGAGGGTCAGGGGCGCAGTATTTT
size: .
J: TRBJ2-3
D: .
V: TRBV20-1

CDR3: CASSATLGDSRGMNTEAFF
DNA: TGTGCCAGCAGCGCTACCCTGGGGGACAGCCGGGGCATGAACACTGAAGCTTTCTTT
size: .
J: TRBJ1-1
D: .
V: TRBV21-1

CDR3: CASSLFGQGKNIQYF
DNA: TGCGCCAGCAGCCTTTTCGGACAGGGAAAAAACATTCAGTACTTC
size: .
J: TRBJ2-4
D: TRBD1
V: TRBV4-1

CDR3: CATGDRTFTDTQYF
DNA: TGTGCCACCGGGGACAGAACATTCACAGATACGCAGTATTTT
size: .
J: TRBJ2-3
D: TRBD1
V: TRBV15

CDR3: CASSPSYPTGPQHF
DNA: TGTGCCAGCAGTCCGTCATATCCGACGGGGCCCCAGCATTTT
size: .
J: TRBJ1-5
D: .
V: TRBV27

CDR3: CASRPGTGGDYGELFF
DNA: TGTGCCAGCCGTCCCGGGACAGGGGGCGATTACGGGGAGCTGTTTTTT
size: .
J: TRBJ2-2
D: TRBD1
V: TRBV28

CDR3: CASGLVRGQGNTGELFF
DNA: TGTGCTAGTGGTTTGGTACGGGGACAGGGGAACACCGGGGAGCTGTTTTTT
size: .
J: TRBJ2-2
D: TRBD1
V: TRBV12-5

CDR3: CASSLTPGQRQYF
DNA: TGTGCCAGCAGCTTAACGCCGGGACAGAGGCAGTATTTT
size: .
J: TRBJ2-3
D: TRBD1
V: TRBV7-3

CDR3: CASSGRTGNYGYTF
DNA: TGTGCCAGCAGCGGACGGACAGGGAACTATGGCTACACCTTC
size: .
J: TRBJ1-2
D: TRBD1
V: TRBV9

CDR3: CASSLSPSGHYNEQFF
DNA: TGTGCCAGCAGCTTATCCCCTAGCGGGCACTACAATGAGCAGTTCTTC
size: .
J: TRBJ2-1
D: TRBD2
V: TRBV7-6

CDR3: CASSGSGRAGSGNTIYF
DNA: TGTGCCAGCAGCGGATCCGGTCGGGCGGGCTCTGGAAACACCATATATTTT
size: .
J: TRBJ1-3
D: .
V: TRBV9

CDR3: CASRQNTDTQYF
DNA: TGTGCCAGCAGACAAAACACAGATACGCAGTATTTT
size: .
J: TRBJ2-3
D: .
V: TRBV11-2

CDR3: CASSLVGAPLETQYF
DNA: TGTGCCAGCAGCTTAGTGGGAGCCCCTCTTGAGACCCAGTACTTC
size: .
J: TRBJ2-5
D: .
V: TRBV7-9

CDR3: CASSYADSVTDTQYF
DNA: TGTGCCAGCAGTTACGCGGACAGTGTCACAGATACGCAGTATTTT
size: few
J: TRBJ2-3
D: .
V: TRBV6-5

CDR3: CASRQGNSNQPQHF
DNA: TGTGCCAGCAGACAGGGTAATAGCAATCAGCCCCAGCATTTT
size: .
J: TRBJ1-5
D: .
V: TRBV27